The clone carrying this T cell receptor (beta chain) has just a few counts. These data come from a study of vaccination and CD4 T cells after COVID-19. About the study: Convalescent patients gave post-COVID blood a median about 100 days post-diagnosis, range 35 to 161. Post-vaccine sample collection happened at a median of 72 days after dose two, ranging 14 to 241.

March to December 2020 was the span of positive PCR dates, which predated US Alpha, Beta and Delta variants. The V end was cut by 10 bases, the J end by 1 base, with 4 bases between. This CDR3 is 11 amino acids long. Germline V gene data show CDR1 as MNHNS and CDR2 as SASEGT. Via MiXCR, TCRdb re-called the PCR reads, giving one row per CDR3 protein. The sample has roughly 14,000 distinct CDR3 sequences; less than 80% are singletons. The sequence was collected from a human donor who had recovered from COVID-19. The chain joins TRBV6-1 to TRBJ2-2; D not certain. Sequences were derived from CD4+ T cells from blood, sampled after SARS-CoV-2 vaccination. CDR3 sequence (DNA): TGTGCCACCAAGAACACCGGGGAGCTGTTTTTT. Protein product: CATKNTGELFF.